This TCR beta chain is drawn from a study of cytomegalovirus exposure and HLA in healthy donors. Study conclusions and caveats: In vitro checks showed that a few CMV-associated chains really do target CMV antigens. Common viral pathogens (according to a later analysis) appeared linked to several of the most significant clusters.

By sample share, this clone is medium-sized (0.01 to 0.1%). Its specificity is unknown. It was with 60 Vbeta and 13 Jbeta primers that the PCR ran. TCRdb's table, derived via immunoSEQ multiplex PCR, lists solely in-frame clones and lacks some. The sample lists under 50,000 clones, 66% occurring once. The CDR3 extends over 14 amino acids. V lost 8 bases and J 4 bases, leaving 16 bases between the germline ends. CDR1 MRHNA and CDR2 SNTAGT come from the germline V gene. The TCR comes from a man aged 50 or older in good health and CMV-seropositive. Sequenced: PBMCs. This chain connects TRBV6-4 to TRBJ2-3; D may be TRBD2 (6 bases). CDR3 protein: CASATRGEADTQYF. CDR3 nucleotide sequence: TGTGCCAGCGCGACTAGGGGAGAGGCAGATACGCAGTATTTT.